One sample yielded the 26 T cell receptor beta chains listed below, sequenced in a study of blood T cells in healthy people across ages. Alongside a J-beta primer mix, a sample-barcoded 5' primer served in a second PCR lasting roughly 6 to 12 cycles. TCRdb reprocessed the 5' RACE reads with MiXCR, giving one entry per CDR3 protein. The repertoire holds hundreds of thousands of distinct CDR3 sequences, 40% to 50% seen once, with nearly 20% in the top ten. The source material was blood. These receptors originate from a man aged 55 to 70 in good health.

The chain recombines TRBV28 with TRBJ2-4; no clear D gene. This CDR3 is 14 amino acids long. V lost 5 bases to trimming and J lost 0 bases, with 8 bases between them. Germline CDR1 MDHEN, CDR2 SYDVKM. This chain's CDR3 is CASSAHLAKNIQYF. Here the CDR3 DNA reads TGTGCCAGCAGTGCCCATTTAGCCAAAAACATTCAGTACTTC.

The rearrangement links TRBV9 to TRBJ2-3, with TRBD2 matching 9 bases. The CDR3 contains 16 residues. The trim removed 3 bases at V and 6 bases at J, leaving 11 bases unmatched. CDR1 and CDR2 from the germline V gene are SGDLS and YYNGEE. The DNA of the CDR3 is TGTGCCAGCAGCGACCAGCGGGGGGCAGGACCCGATACGCAGTATTTT. This sequence encodes CASSDQRGAGPDTQYF.

The V call is TRBV6-6, the J call TRBJ2-1; D gene uncertain. The CDR3 is 17 residues long. Trimming took off 0 bases at V and 0 bases at J, with 12 bases between the two ends. From germline, CDR1 is MNHNY and CDR2 SVGAGI (reference sequence). The CDR3 reads CASSYSGGRSSYNEQFF. As DNA, the CDR3 is TGTGCCAGCAGTTACTCTGGCGGAAGGAGCTCCTACAATGAGCAGTTCTTC.

This clonotype was recorded a few times. V is TRBV11-3 and J is TRBJ1-1; D might be TRBD1 (6 bases). Trimming took 1 base from V and 1 from J, leaving 10 bases between them. Germline loops: CDR1 SGHNT, CDR2 YENEEA. The CDR3 is 15 amino acids. The CDR3: CASSLGGTPNTEAFF. The CDR3 DNA reads TGTGCCAGCAGCTTAGGTGGGACACCGAACACTGAAGCTTTCTTT.

The chain is built from TRBV14 and TRBJ1-1; D is unresolved. CDR1 is SGHDN and CDR2 is FVKESK in the germline V gene. The ends were cut back, 3 bases at V and 4 bases at J, with 15 bases in the middle. The CDR3 runs to 15 residues. In DNA, the CDR3 is TGTGCCAGCAGCCATAGCGTCCAACTCTCCACTGAAGCTTTCTTT. Its translation is CASSHSVQLSTEAFF.

The rearrangement uses TRBV20-1 and TRBJ2-3; 10 bases align to TRBD2. V gave up 4 bases and J gave up 3 bases; unmatched junction bases: 10. The CDR3 contains 16 residues. Looked up from germline, CDR1 is DFQATT and CDR2 is SNEGSKA (reference sequence). The CDR3 sequence is CSATRRRSGGTDTQYF. The CDR3, as DNA: TGCAGTGCTACCCGCCGACGTAGCGGGGGGACAGATACGCAGTATTTT.

This clonotype was counted between two and nine times. The V call is TRBV29-1, the J call TRBJ2-7, with D perhaps TRBD2 (5 bases). Trimming took 4 bases from V and 7 from J, leaving 23 bases between them. CDR1 is SQVTM and CDR2 is ANQGSEA in the germline V gene. There are 15 residues in the CDR3. The CDR3 spells CSVVAQVTSTGEQYF. As DNA, the CDR3 is TGCAGCGTTGTCGCCCAGGTGACCAGTACGGGGGAGCAGTACTTC.

The gene calls are TRBV27 and TRBJ2-7; D possibly matches TRBD1 or TRBD2 (5 bases each). The CDR3 is 16 residues long. The germline V gene has CDR1 MNHEY and CDR2 SMNVEV (reference sequence). V was pared by 3 bases and J by 4 bases, with 19 bases between. The CDR3 region has the DNA TGTGCCAGCAGTTTGAGCCCCCACGGGACCGGTTACGAGCAGTACTTC. It codes for CASSLSPHGTGYEQYF.

The rearrangement uses TRBV25-1 and TRBJ1-2, with D perhaps TRBD1 (5 bases). Per the germline V gene, CDR1 is MGHDK and CDR2 is SYGVNS. V lost 7 bases, J lost 6 bases, and 15 bases lay in between. This CDR3 has 13 amino acids. The CDR3: CASTGQNLNGYTF. The CDR3 DNA is TGTGCCAGCACAGGGCAGAACCTAAATGGCTACACCTTC.

Here the CDR3 reads CASSLTGIGTEAFF. CDR3 in DNA: TGTGCCAGCAGTCTGACAGGGATTGGTACTGAAGCTTTCTTT. The chain links TRBV6-2 or TRBV6-3 to TRBJ1-1, with 7 bases matching TRBD1. Trimming took 5 bases from V and 5 from J; bases not matched to a gene: 8. The CDR3 is 14 residues long. Germline lookup yields CDR1 MNHEY and CDR2 SVGEGT.

V and J are TRBV12-3 or TRBV12-4 and TRBJ2-1; D ambiguous. Trimming removed 1 base at V and 0 bases at J, with 10 bases between. The CDR3 has 16 amino acids. As DNA, the CDR3 is TGTGCCAGCAGTTTAGGTAATCCTAGCTCCTACAATGAGCAGTTCTTC. Translated: CASSLGNPSSYNEQFF.

CDR3 DNA: TGTGCCAGCAGTGAAACTCCGGGGGCCACCTACGAGCAGTACTTC. Residues: CASSETPGATYEQYF. The V and J genes are TRBV2 and TRBJ2-7, with D perhaps assigned TRBD1 or TRBD2 (6 bases each). CDR3 length: 15 residues. The germline V gene encodes CDR1 SNHLY and CDR2 FYNNEI. Trimming stripped 2 bases from V and 2 bases from J, with 13 bases between.

A note on this clonotype: The germline gene is not matched at one end of the junction; a read error may be the cause. This chain connects TRBV13 to TRBJ2-1; D remains unclear. Germline V lookup: CDR1 PRHDT, CDR2 FYEKMQ (reference sequence). The CDR3 runs to 12 residues. The CDR3: CAGSTSRNEQFF. Written as DNA, the CDR3 is TGTGCCGGCAGCACCTCGCGCAATGAGCAGTTCTTC.

This clonotype was recorded many times. The rearrangement uses TRBV6-2 or TRBV6-3 and TRBJ2-6, with D tentatively TRBD1 (5 bases). Deletions cut 6 bases from V and 0 bases from J, with 15 bases between. The CDR3 is 17 residues long. The V gene's germline CDR1 is MNHEY and CDR2 SVGEGT. The CDR3 protein is CASRRQISSSGANVLTF. The CDR3 DNA reads TGTGCCAGCAGAAGACAGATTAGTAGCTCTGGGGCCAACGTCCTGACTTTC.

A few counts support this clonotype. The chain combines TRBV4-1 with TRBJ2-6, with a tentative D call TRBD2 (5 bases). CDR1 MGHRA and CDR2 YSYEKL come from the germline V gene. The length of the CDR3 is 17 residues. V lost 0 bases to trimming and J lost 3 bases, with 12 bases between them. CDR3: CASSQDTGKGGANVLTF. The CDR3 DNA reads as TGCGCCAGCAGCCAAGATACCGGGAAGGGTGGGGCCAACGTCCTGACTTTC.

The rearrangement joins TRBV27 to TRBJ2-7; TRBD1 matches at 7 bases. V shed 5 bases, J shed 2 bases, and the junction held 9 bases outside the gene matches. The germline gives CDR1 MNHEY, CDR2 SMNVEV (reference sequence). This CDR3 spans 15 amino acids. CDR3 sequence: CASSPGTEITYEQYF. CDR3 DNA sequence: TGTGCCAGCAGTCCGGGGACAGAGATAACCTACGAGCAGTACTTC.

The CDR3 loop is CASSLVGLLDNEQYF. As DNA, the CDR3 is TGCGCCAGCAGCTTGGTCGGCCTACTCGACAATGAGCAGTACTTC. This chain joins TRBV5-1 and TRBJ2-5, with D hard to call. The CDR3 has 15 amino acids. Deletions cut 0 bases from V and 11 bases from J, with 20 bases between. The V gene's germline CDR1 is SGHRS and CDR2 YFSETQ.

This rearrangement joins TRBV6-6 to TRBJ1-6, with D perhaps matching TRBD1 (6 bases). In germline, CDR1 is MNHNY, CDR2 SVGAGI (reference sequence). V was shortened by 6 bases and J by 4 bases, with 13 bases between the two germline ends. The CDR3 length is 15 residues. The CDR3 reads CASSLQGVYNSPLHF. CDR3 DNA: TGTGCCAGCAGCCTACAGGGAGTTTATAATTCACCCCTCCACTTT.

The gene calls are TRBV4-3 and TRBJ2-3; TRBD2 is a possible D gene (7 bases). Germline-derived CDR1 and CDR2 are LGHNA and YSLEER. CDR3 size: 17 residues. Trimming stripped 2 bases from V and 2 bases from J, with 17 bases between. CDR3 DNA: TGCGCCAGCAGCCAATCAAGGGGGGGATATTCCACAGATACGCAGTATTTT. It translates to CASSQSRGGYSTDTQYF.

For this clonotype: An end of the junction differs from the germline gene, which may be a read error. The chain has TRBV5-1 and TRBJ2-1; 9 positions agree with TRBD2. This CDR3 spans 15 amino acids. The germline CDR1 and CDR2 sequences are SGHRS and YFSETQ. CDR3 protein: CASSLAAGGPYEQLF. The CDR3 DNA reads as TGCGCCAGCAGCTTGGCGGCGGGGGGGCCCTATGAGCAGTTATTC.

The chain links TRBV7-9 to TRBJ2-1; TRBD1 matches at 10 bases. CDR1 is SEHNR and CDR2 is FQNEAQ in the germline V gene (reference sequence). The CDR3 contains 20 residues. Trimming cost V 4 bases and J 7 bases; bases outside gene matches: 22. CDR3 bases: TGTGCCAGCAGCTCATCACCGGGACAGGGGACCCCGGGTTGGAGGAATGAGCAGTTCTTC. It is translated as CASSSSPGQGTPGWRNEQFF.

This chain joins TRBV11-2 and TRBJ1-4; possibly TRBD1 for D (5 bases). In germline, CDR1 is SGHAT, CDR2 FQNNGV. This CDR3 has 17 amino acids. The ends were cut back, 4 bases at V and 2 bases at J, with 17 bases in the middle. CDR3 region: CASSSSFSGVTNEKLFF. The CDR3 bases are TGTGCCAGCAGCTCAAGTTTTTCGGGGGTGACTAATGAAAAACTGTTTTTT.

This clonotype came up many times. The V and J genes are TRBV29-1 and TRBJ2-7; 8 bases map to TRBD1. CDR1 is SQVTM and CDR2 is ANQGSEA in the germline V gene. V shed 0 bases and J 3 bases; nucleotides not matched to a gene: 10. The CDR3 is 16 residues long. Here the CDR3 reads CSVEDRLGGQDYEQYF. The DNA of the CDR3 is TGCAGCGTTGAAGATCGGCTTGGGGGACAGGACTACGAGCAGTACTTC.

The chain carries TRBV7-8 and TRBJ2-1; TRBD1 might be the D (7 bases). V was clipped by 4 bases and J by 5 bases, with 12 bases between them. Germline V gene lookup returns CDR1 SGHVS and CDR2 FQNEAQ. This CDR3 spans 14 amino acids. CDR3 in amino acids: CASSWGDSDNEQFF. As DNA, the CDR3 is TGTGCCAGCAGCTGGGGGGACAGCGACAATGAGCAGTTCTTC.

This clonotype appeared a few times. The chain is built from TRBV4-3 and TRBJ2-1, with 9 nucleotides matching TRBD1. Germline loops: CDR1 LGHNA, CDR2 YSLEER. V was clipped by 3 bases and J by 5 bases; unmatched bases: 5. There are 15 residues in the CDR3. This CDR3 reads CASSQGQGVNNEQFF. CDR3 DNA sequence: TGCGCCAGCAGCCAGGGACAGGGTGTAAACAATGAGCAGTTCTTC.

The V gene is TRBV6-2 or TRBV6-3, the J gene TRBJ1-1, with D uncertain. Germline V gene sequence: CDR1 MNHEY, CDR2 SVGEGT. V was shortened by 6 bases and J by 1 base, with 12 bases between the two germline ends. The CDR3 sequence is 14 residues long. CDR3 residues: CASREPPGNTEAFF. The CDR3 DNA reads as TGTGCCAGCAGGGAACCTCCCGGGAACACTGAAGCTTTCTTT.